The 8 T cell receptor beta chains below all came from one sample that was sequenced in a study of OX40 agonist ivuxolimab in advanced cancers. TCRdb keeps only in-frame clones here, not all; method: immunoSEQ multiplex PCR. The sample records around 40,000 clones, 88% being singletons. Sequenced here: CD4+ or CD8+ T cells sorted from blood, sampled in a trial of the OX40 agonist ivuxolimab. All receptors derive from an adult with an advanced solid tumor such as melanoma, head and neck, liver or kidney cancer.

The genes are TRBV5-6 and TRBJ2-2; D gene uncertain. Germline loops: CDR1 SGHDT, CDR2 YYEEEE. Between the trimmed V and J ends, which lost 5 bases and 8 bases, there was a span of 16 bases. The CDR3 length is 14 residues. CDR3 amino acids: CASSFHDTWGELFF. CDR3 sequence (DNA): TGTGCCAGCAGTTTTCACGATACATGGGGGGAGCTGTTTTTT. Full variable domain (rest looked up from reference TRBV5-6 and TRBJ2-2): DAGVTQSPTHLIKTRGQQVTLRCSPKSGHDTVSWYQQALGQGPQFIFQYYEEEERQRGNFPDRFSGHQFPNYSSELNVNALLLGDSALYLCASSFHDTWGELFFGEGSRLTVL.

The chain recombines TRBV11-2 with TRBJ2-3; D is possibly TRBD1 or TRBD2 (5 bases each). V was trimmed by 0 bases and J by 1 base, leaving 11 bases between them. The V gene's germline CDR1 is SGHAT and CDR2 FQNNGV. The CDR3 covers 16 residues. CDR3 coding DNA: TGTGCCAGCAGCTTAGAGGGGGTTTTTGGCACAGATACGCAGTATTTT. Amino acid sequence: CASSLEGVFGTDTQYF.

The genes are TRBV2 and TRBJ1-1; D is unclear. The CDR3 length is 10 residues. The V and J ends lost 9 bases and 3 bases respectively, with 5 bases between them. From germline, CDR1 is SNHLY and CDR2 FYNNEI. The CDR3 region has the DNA TGTGCCAGTCGGTACACTGAAGCTTTCTTT. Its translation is CASRYTEAFF. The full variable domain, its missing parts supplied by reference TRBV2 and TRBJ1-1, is EPEVTQTPSHQVTQMGQEVILRCVPISNHLYFYWYRQILGQKVEFLVSFYNNEISEKSEIFDDQFSVERPDGSNFTLKIRSTKLEDSAMYFCASRYTEAFFGQGTRLTVV.

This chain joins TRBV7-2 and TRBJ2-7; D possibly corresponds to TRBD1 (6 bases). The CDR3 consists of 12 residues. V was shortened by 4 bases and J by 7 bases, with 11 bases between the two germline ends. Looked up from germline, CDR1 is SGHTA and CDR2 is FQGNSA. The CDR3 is CASSSLRGEQYF. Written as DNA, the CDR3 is TGTGCCAGCAGCTCCCTAAGGGGGGAGCAGTACTTC.

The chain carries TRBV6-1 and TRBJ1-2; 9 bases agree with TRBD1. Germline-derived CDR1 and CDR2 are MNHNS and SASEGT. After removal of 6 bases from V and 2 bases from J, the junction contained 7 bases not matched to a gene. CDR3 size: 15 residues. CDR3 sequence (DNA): TGTGCCAGCAGCGTCACAGGGGGCTTCAACTATGGCTACACCTTC. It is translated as CASSVTGGFNYGYTF.

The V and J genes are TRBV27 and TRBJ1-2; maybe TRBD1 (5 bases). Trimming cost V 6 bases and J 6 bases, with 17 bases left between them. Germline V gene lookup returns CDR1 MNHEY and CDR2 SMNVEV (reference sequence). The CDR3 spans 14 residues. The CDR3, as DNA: TGTGCCAGCAGACCCCTCCTCGGGGGTCATGGCTACACCTTC. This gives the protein CASRPLLGGHGYTF.

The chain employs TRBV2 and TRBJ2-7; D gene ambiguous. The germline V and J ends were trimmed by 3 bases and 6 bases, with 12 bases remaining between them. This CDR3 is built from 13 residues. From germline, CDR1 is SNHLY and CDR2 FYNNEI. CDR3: CASSDLGVVEQYF. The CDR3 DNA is TGTGCCAGCAGTGACCTTGGGGTGGTCGAGCAGTACTTC.

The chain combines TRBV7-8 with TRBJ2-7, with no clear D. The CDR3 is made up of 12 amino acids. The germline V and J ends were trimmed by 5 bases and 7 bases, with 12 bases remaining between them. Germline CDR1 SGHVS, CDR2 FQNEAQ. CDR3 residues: CASSRVTTEQYF. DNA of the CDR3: TGTGCCAGCAGCAGGGTCACAACGGAGCAGTACTTC. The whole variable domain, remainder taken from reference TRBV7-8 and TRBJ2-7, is GAGVSQSPRYKVAKRGQDVALRCDPISGHVSLFWYQQALGQGPEFLTYFQNEAQLDKSGLPSDRFFAERPEGSVSTLKIQRTQQEDSAVYLCASSRVTTEQYFGPGTRLTVT.